Listed here is a single T cell receptor (beta chain). In Seattle, patients joined the study during active infection and were tracked longitudinally. Original processing notes: It was from reference gene primer amplification that nucleated cell counts were estimated. Produced via immunoSEQ multiplex PCR; TCRdb's table is partial and in-frame only. V, J and clone size were drawn from that table, and D and trimming were deduced from the DNA. The sample lists roughly 410,000 clones, around 87% seen once, with approximately 2.5% in the top ten. The sample comes from a study of blood T cell repertoires in COVID-19. Study-wide background: Some COVID-19 samples were acute and others convalescent; all came from the United States, Italy and Spain. Sample material is recorded as cDNA or gDNA derived from T cells, B-cell-depleted T cells, or PBMCs.

This CDR3 region has 14 residues. Per germline, CDR1 SNHLY and CDR2 FYNNEI. V was clipped by 4 bases and J by 4 bases; unmatched bases: 4. This chain joins TRBV2 and TRBJ2-5, with 9 nucleotides matching TRBD1. This sequence originates from a woman aged 60-70 years with COVID-19, enrolled during active disease. The specimen sequenced was peripheral blood. The chain's CDR3 is CASSAGTGRETQYF. In nucleotides, the CDR3 is TGTGCCAGCAGTGCCGGGACAGGGAGAGAGACCCAGTACTTC.